This TCR beta chain was sequenced for a study of spatial heterogeneity in lung cancer. Time point noted: sample taken at primary tumor resection. Unsorted whole RNA of tumor, nontumor lung or frozen PBMC was sequenced. TCRdb itself ran the 5' RACE reads through MiXCR, one entry per CDR3 protein. The data show 45,000 or so distinct CDR3 sequences, with about 12% seen just once and approximately 38% held by the top ten. The CDR3 consists of 14 residues. V gave up 6 bases and J gave up 4 bases, with 14 bases separating them. Germline CDR1 is SGHDN and CDR2 is FVKESK. The gene calls are TRBV14 and TRBJ2-3; the D gene is possibly TRBD1 (6 bases). The material sequenced was PBMCs, taken at surgery. This TCR came from a female donor with early-stage non-small cell lung cancer. This CDR3 is CASRGPGVSDTQYF. In DNA, the CDR3 is TGTGCCAGCAGGGGACCAGGGGTATCAGATACGCAGTATTTT.